This T cell receptor (beta chain) was identified in a study of fetal regulatory T cell absence and autoimmunity. This CDR3 comprises 16 residues. V gave up 4 bases and J gave up 6 bases, with 18 bases separating them. Germline V lookup: CDR1 MNHEY, CDR2 SMNVEV (reference sequence). The assay was run at survey level. Assay used: immunoSEQ multiplex PCR; TCRdb lists only in-frame clones, some missing. The sample comprises approximately 94,000 clones, 72% of which are singletons, and roughly 2% rests with the top ten. The sequence came from a male donor with IPEX syndrome. The material sequenced was pancreas tissue. V and J are TRBV27 and TRBJ2-2, with D tentatively TRBD1 or TRBD2 (5 bases each). CDR3 sequence: CASSSPTAVGAGELFF. The CDR3 DNA reads as TGTGCCAGCAGTTCCCCGACAGCGGTTGGGGCCGGGGAGCTGTTTTTT.